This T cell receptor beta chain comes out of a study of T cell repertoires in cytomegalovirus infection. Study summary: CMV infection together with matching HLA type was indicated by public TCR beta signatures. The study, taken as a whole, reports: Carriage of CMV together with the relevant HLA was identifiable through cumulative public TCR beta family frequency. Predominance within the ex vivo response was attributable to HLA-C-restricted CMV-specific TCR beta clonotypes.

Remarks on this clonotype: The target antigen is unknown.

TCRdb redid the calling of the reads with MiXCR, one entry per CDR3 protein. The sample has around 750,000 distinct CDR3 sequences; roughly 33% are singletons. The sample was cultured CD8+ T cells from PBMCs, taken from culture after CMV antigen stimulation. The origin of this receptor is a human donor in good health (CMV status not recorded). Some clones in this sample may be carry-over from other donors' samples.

The CDR3 DNA sequence: TGTGCCAGTAGTTTCCTATCCCCCTACAATGAGCAGTTCTTC. Translating it yields CASSFLSPYNEQFF. This sequence joins TRBV19 and TRBJ2-1; D gene uncertain. Germline V lookup: CDR1 LNHDA, CDR2 SQIVND (reference sequence). V shed 5 bases and J shed 2 bases, with 10 bases lying between them. This CDR3 comprises 14 residues.